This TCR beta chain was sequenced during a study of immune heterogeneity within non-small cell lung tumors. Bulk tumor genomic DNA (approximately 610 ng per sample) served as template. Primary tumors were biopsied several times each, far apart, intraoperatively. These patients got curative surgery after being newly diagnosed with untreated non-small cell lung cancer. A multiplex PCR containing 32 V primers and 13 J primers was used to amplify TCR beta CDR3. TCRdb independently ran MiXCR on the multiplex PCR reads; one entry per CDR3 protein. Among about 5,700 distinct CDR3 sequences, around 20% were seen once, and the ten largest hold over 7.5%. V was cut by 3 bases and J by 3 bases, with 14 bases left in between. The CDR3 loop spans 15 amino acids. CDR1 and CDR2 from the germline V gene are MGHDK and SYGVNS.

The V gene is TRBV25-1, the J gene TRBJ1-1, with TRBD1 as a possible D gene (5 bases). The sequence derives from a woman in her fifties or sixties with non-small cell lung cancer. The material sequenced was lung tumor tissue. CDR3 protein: CASSDGGLGYTEAFF. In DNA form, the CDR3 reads TGTGCCAGCAGTGACGGGGGGTTGGGGTACACTGAAGCTTTCTTT.